The rows below give T cell receptor beta chains drawn from one sample of a study of brain T cells in children with intractable seizures. Using immunoSEQ multiplex PCR, the repertoire was profiled, and TCRdb retains in-frame clones only, with some absent. This sample carries about 64,000 clones, 95% to 97% of them seen once, and the ten largest clones take roughly 0.38%. This specimen was peripheral blood, taken at surgery. These receptors came from a boy under two years old with focal cortical dysplasia and intractable seizures. Each CDR3 is given with its conserved first and last residue. D genes are given only for firm matches. Rows may omit the clone size; those that give it use once, few, many or a size class.

.	.	TRBJ2-7	TRBV2	TGTGCCAGCAGTTCTTTGGGCTACGAGCAGTACTTC	CASSSLGYEQYF
.	.	TRBJ1-5	TRBV7-2	TGTGCCAGCAGCTTAGGGGATGTAGGCAGGGATCAGCCCCAGCATTTT	CASSLGDVGRDQPQHF
.	.	TRBJ2-7	TRBV6-5	TGTGCCACGAGGGGGAACAGGGTTGGCGAGCAGTACTTC	CATRGNRVGEQYF
.	.	TRBJ1-2	TRBV5-1	TGCGCCAGCAGCTTTCTGCAGGGGAACTATGGCTACACCTTC	CASSFLQGNYGYTF
TRBD2	.	TRBJ2-5	TRBV7-3	TGTGCCAGCAGCTTGGGCGGGAGGACGGGGGAGACCCAGTACTTC	CASSLGGRTGETQYF
.	.	TRBJ1-3	TRBV18	TGTGCCAGCTCACAAAGGGCCTCCCTCCCGACGGGAAACACCATATATTTT	CASSQRASLPTGNTIYF
.	.	TRBJ1-1	TRBV7-6	TGTGCCAGCAGCTTAGAGTCCTCAGGGGTCGACCTGAACACTGAAGCTTTCTTT	CASSLESSGVDLNTEAFF
TRBD2	.	TRBJ2-3	TRBV7-2	TGTGCCAGCAGCGACGGACTAGCGGGGGGGCGAGATACGCAGTATTTT	CASSDGLAGGRDTQYF
.	.	TRBJ2-1	TRBV7-9	TGTGCCAGCAGCCCCTCTACGCCTTCCTACAATGAGCAGTTCTTC	CASSPSTPSYNEQFF
.	once	TRBJ2-5	TRBV7-9	TGTGCCAGCAGCTTAGAATTCAGGAGGGAGACCCAGTACTTC	CASSLEFRRETQYF
.	.	TRBJ1-1	TRBV4-1	TGCGCCAGCAGCCAAGAAAAACAGGCATCAACTGAAGCTTTCTTT	CASSQEKQASTEAFF
TRBD1	.	TRBJ1-6	TRBV7-2	TGTGCCAGCAGCTCGGGACAGGGGAATTCACCCCTCCACTTT	CASSSGQGNSPLHF
.	once	TRBJ2-2	TRBV24-1	TGTGCCACCAGTCACCTCGGGACCGGGGAGCTGTTTTTT	CATSHLGTGELFF
.	.	TRBJ2-5	TRBV27	TGTGCCAGCAGTGCGTCCAGAAGGGGGACCCAGTACTTC	CASSASRRGTQYF
TRBD2	.	TRBJ2-1	TRBV9	TGTGCCAGCAGCCCCGGGGGCGGGAGGGCCTATGAGCAGTTCTTC	CASSPGGGRAYEQFF
.	.	TRBJ2-7	TRBV11-2	TGTGCCAGCAGCTTAGACATCTACGAGCAGTACTTC	CASSLDIYEQYF
.	.	TRBJ2-7	TRBV15	TGTGCCACCAGCAGAGGGATCGGGAGCGGCTACGAGCAGTACTTC	CATSRGIGSGYEQYF
.	.	TRBJ1-1	TRBV27	TGTGCCAGCAGTTTTCGGGGACCTACTGAAGCTTTCTTT	CASSFRGPTEAFF
TRBD1	.	TRBJ2-3	TRBV5-8	TGTGCCAGCAGCTTGGGGTTTCGGACAGGGTACACAGATACGCAGTATTTT	CASSLGFRTGYTDTQYF
TRBD1	.	TRBJ1-1	TRBV9	TGTGCCAGCAGTGGACAGGGGGCTGAAGCTTTCTTT	CASSGQGAEAFF
.	.	TRBJ2-7	TRBV24-1	TGTGCCACCAGTGGTGGCAGCCACTACGAGCAGTACTTC	CATSGGSHYEQYF
.	.	TRBJ2-7	TRBV6-5	TGTGCCAGCACCGGGCTGGCCTCCTACGAGCAGTACTTC	CASTGLASYEQYF
TRBD1	once	TRBJ1-4	TRBV27	TGTGCCAGCAGTCCACCGGGACAGGGGAATGAAAAACTGTTTTTT	CASSPPGQGNEKLFF
TRBD1	.	TRBJ2-5	TRBV3-1/TRBV3-2	TGTGCCAGCAGCCCCTACCCCGGACAGGGTCAAGAGACCCAGTACTTC	CASSPYPGQGQETQYF
.	.	TRBJ1-2	TRBV7-2	TGTGCCAGCAGCCCTCTCACCACTCGTGACATCTATGGCTACACCTTC	CASSPLTTRDIYGYTF
.	.	TRBJ2-7	TRBV6-5	TGTGCCAGCAGTTACGGGGTATCCTACGAGCAGTACTTC	CASSYGVSYEQYF
TRBD2	once	TRBJ2-1	TRBV19	TGTGCCAGTAGTATAGATCTAGCGGGATACAATGAGCAGTTCTTC	CASSIDLAGYNEQFF
.	.	TRBJ1-3	TRBV25-1	TGTGCCAGCAGCCCCTTGGGGGTTACTGGAAACACCATATATTTT	CASSPLGVTGNTIYF
.	.	TRBJ1-2	TRBV13	TGTGCCAGCAGCGTGACAGGCTATGGCTACACCTTC	CASSVTGYGYTF
TRBD1	.	TRBJ2-2	TRBV11-2	TGTGCCAGCAGCTTCCCCGGGACAGGGCCCACCGGGGAGCTGTTTTTT	CASSFPGTGPTGELFF
.	.	TRBJ1-6	TRBV5-4	TGTGCCAGCAGCTGGGCTGCCCAACGGAATTCACCCCTCCACTTT	CASSWAAQRNSPLHF
.	.	TRBJ2-2	TRBV10-3	TGTGCCGTTAAACACTGGTACACCGGGGAGCTGTTTTTT	CAVKHWYTGELFF
.	once	TRBJ1-4	TRBV28	TGTGCCAGCAGTTCGGGGTGGGCAACTAATGAAAAACTGTTTTTT	CASSSGWATNEKLFF
TRBD1	once	TRBJ1-5	TRBV19	TGTGCCAGTGACAGGGGGCAGGGATATAGCAATCAGCCCCAGCATTTT	CASDRGQGYSNQPQHF
.	.	TRBJ2-2	TRBV6-9	TGTGCCAGCAGTTATAGACTCTACACCGGGGAGCTGTTTTTT	CASSYRLYTGELFF
.	.	TRBJ2-3	TRBV12-3/TRBV12-4	TGTGCCAGCAGTTTAGCGGCGGTGGGTACGCAGTATTTT	CASSLAAVGTQYF
.	.	TRBJ2-7	TRBV5-1	TGCGCCAGCAGCTTGGTAATACGGTTCCTCGGGGAGCAGTACTTC	CASSLVIRFLGEQYF
TRBD1	.	TRBJ2-3	TRBV24-1	TGTGCCACCAGTGAGTCGACAGGGCTCGGCACAGATACGCAGTATTTT	CATSESTGLGTDTQYF
TRBD2	.	TRBJ2-7	TRBV5-6	TGTGCCAGCAGCTTGGTAGCGGGGGCTCCCTACGAGCAGTACTTC	CASSLVAGAPYEQYF
TRBD1	.	TRBJ2-7	TRBV10-1	TGCGCCAGCTCGGACCGGGACAGGGGAGACGAGCAGTACTTC	CASSDRDRGDEQYF
.	.	TRBJ2-5	TRBV5-4	TGTGCCAGCAGCTTAGGTCTGGTCCAAGAGACCCAGTACTTC	CASSLGLVQETQYF
.	.	TRBJ1-1	TRBV19	TGTGCCAGTAGTATGGGGGGACTAAACACTGAAGCTTTCTTT	CASSMGGLNTEAFF
TRBD1	.	TRBJ2-7	TRBV9	TGTGCCAGCAGCTTAGGACAGGGTGTTTCCTACGAGCAGTACTTC	CASSLGQGVSYEQYF
.	.	TRBJ1-2	TRBV27	TGTGCCAGCAGTTCGAGGCCGTTTCCGGGCAGGGGATATGGCTACACCTTC	CASSSRPFPGRGYGYTF
TRBD1	.	TRBJ1-4	TRBV4-3	TGCGCCAGCAGCCAAGATACAGGGGGCAATGAAAAACTGTTTTTT	CASSQDTGGNEKLFF
.	.	TRBJ2-2	TRBV7-9	TGTGCCAGCAGCTCTCGCCTTATAGGGGGGGAGCTGTTTTTT	CASSSRLIGGELFF
.	.	TRBJ1-5	TRBV6-5	TGTGCCAGCAGTTACGGGGCCAACTGGCCCCAGCATTTT	CASSYGANWPQHF
TRBD2	.	TRBJ2-1	TRBV7-6	TGTGCCAGCAGCTTAGCGGCTAGCGGGGGCTCCTACAATGAGCAGTTCTTC	CASSLAASGGSYNEQFF
TRBD2	.	TRBJ2-5	TRBV4-1	TGCGCCAGCAGCCATCCAACTAGCGGTGTACAAGAGACCCAGTACTTC	CASSHPTSGVQETQYF
TRBD1	.	TRBJ1-1	TRBV3-1/TRBV3-2	TGTGCCAGCACCCCACGTGGGACAGGTGGCACTGAAGCTTTCTTT	CASTPRGTGGTEAFF
.	.	TRBJ1-2	TRBV28	TGTGCCAGCAGGGGGAGCGATGGGGTACAGGATGGCTACACCTTC	CASRGSDGVQDGYTF
.	once	TRBJ2-3	TRBV6-2/TRBV6-3	TGTGCCAGCAGCTCCCCAGGACGGCGAGATACGCAGTATTTT	CASSSPGRRDTQYF
.	.	TRBJ1-6	TRBV4-3	TGCGCCAGCAGCCAAGTTGGAGGGCGATACTCCTATAATTCACCCCTCCACTTT	CASSQVGGRYSYNSPLHF
.	.	TRBJ2-7	TRBV5-1	TGCGCCAGCAGCTTCCGGGACTCACAAATCTCCTACGAGCAGTACTTC	CASSFRDSQISYEQYF
.	.	TRBJ2-7	TRBV7-6	TGTGCCAGCAGCTTAGGTGGGAGCGGAACCTCCTACGAGCAGTACTTC	CASSLGGSGTSYEQYF
.	once	TRBJ1-2	TRBV29-1	TGCAGCGTTGATCCCGGAGTCCGATACTATGGCTACACCTTC	CSVDPGVRYYGYTF
.	.	TRBJ1-5	TRBV5-8	TGTGCCAGCAGCCCCGTCCTTTACAATCAGCCCCAGCATTTT	CASSPVLYNQPQHF
TRBD2	.	TRBJ2-3	TRBV4-1	TGCGCCAGCAGCCAGCCGGGGGGGGATACGCAGTATTTT	CASSQPGGDTQYF
.	once	TRBJ2-7	TRBV12-5	TGTGCTAGTGGCCTGGGGAACTACGAGCAGTACTTC	CASGLGNYEQYF
TRBD1	.	TRBJ2-5	TRBV12-3/TRBV12-4	TGTGCCAGCAGTCACAGGGGCGCGGAGACCCAGTACTTC	CASSHRGAETQYF